One and the same sample provided the 32 T cell receptor beta chains below, sequenced in a study of neurological immune-mediated disorders (dated by TCRdb to about 2019). To prepare the library, 5' RACE was applied. The sample was run on an Illumina HiSeq 2500. TCRdb reprocessing: public reads trimmed at Q25 with fastp, clones called with MiXCR, in-frame beta chains kept. Merged by CDR3 protein, the rows form single entries marked with the most common genes and DNA. Here the sample has about 36,000 distinct CDR3 sequences; about 9.3% occur a single time. Of the sample, under 8.5% falls within the top ten clones. The sequenced sample consisted of PBMCs. Source of these receptors: a woman in her 30s with HTLV-1-associated myelopathy (HAM/TSP).

This clonotype was counted ten times or more. V usage is TRBV5-6 and J usage is TRBJ2-7; tentative D call: TRBD2 (5 bases). Germline lookup yields CDR1 SGHDT and CDR2 YYEEEE. With 4 bases removed from V and 2 bases from J, the gap between germline ends came to 16 bases. This CDR3 spans 15 amino acids. CDR3: CASSPGLGVTYEQYF. CDR3 nucleotide sequence: TGTGCCAGCAGCCCCGGACTGGGAGTGACCTACGAGCAGTACTTC. Based on the CDR3 plus reference TRBV5-6 and TRBJ2-7, the full variable domain is DAGVTQSPTHLIKTRGQQVTLRCSPKSGHDTVSWYQQALGQGPQFIFQYYEEEERQRGNFPDRFSGHQFPNYSSELNVNALLLGDSALYLCASSPGLGVTYEQYFGPGTRLTVT.

This clonotype showed up many times. V and J are TRBV19 and TRBJ2-7, with a possible D match to TRBD1 (6 bases). CDR3 length: 14 amino acids. Trimming took off 7 bases at V and 6 bases at J, with 19 bases between the two ends. Germline V gene sequence: CDR1 LNHDA, CDR2 SQIVND (reference sequence). The CDR3 coding sequence is TGTGCCAGTAAAGCTGCTCCAGGGGTTGGCGAGCAGTACTTC. Amino acid sequence: CASKAAPGVGEQYF.

J is TRBJ1-2 and V is TRBV19; no clear D. V was cut by 8 bases and J by 0 bases, with 10 bases left in between. Germline V CDR1 and CDR2: LNHDA, SQIVND (reference sequence). The CDR3 consists of 13 residues. CDR3 protein: CASFRGANYGYTF. The CDR3 bases are TGTGCCAGTTTCCGGGGAGCTAACTATGGCTACACCTTC.

This clonotype was observed many times. The chain links TRBV19 to TRBJ1-2, with D tentatively TRBD1 (5 bases). The germline CDR1 and CDR2 sequences are LNHDA and SQIVND (reference sequence). This CDR3 has 13 residues. V was cut by 6 bases and J by 8 bases, with 16 bases left in between. The CDR3 spells CASRKGVPSGYTF. CDR3 nucleotides: TGTGCCAGTAGAAAAGGGGTGCCCTCCGGCTACACCTTC. Based on the CDR3 plus reference TRBV19 and TRBJ1-2, the full variable domain is DGGITQSPKYLFRKEGQNVTLSCEQNLNHDAMYWYRQDPGQGLRLIYYSQIVNDFQKGDIAEGYSVSREKKESFPLTVTSAQKNPTAFYLCASRKGVPSGYTFGSGTRLTVV.

The V call is TRBV5-1, the J call TRBJ1-2; D might be TRBD1 (5 bases). This CDR3 region has 15 residues. V was trimmed by 0 bases and J by 4 bases, leaving 13 bases between them. Germline V gives CDR1 SGHRS, CDR2 YFSETQ. CDR3 nucleotide sequence: TGCGCCAGCAGCTTGGCCCACACGGACACCTATGGCTACACCTTC. Protein: CASSLAHTDTYGYTF.

This clonotype showed up many times. J is TRBJ2-3 and V is TRBV7-2; D gene ambiguous. CDR1 and CDR2 from the germline V gene are SGHTA and FQGNSA. Trimming took off 5 bases at V and 6 bases at J, with 12 bases between the two ends. The CDR3 covers 13 residues. The CDR3 protein is CASSGSRVDTQYF. CDR3 bases: TGTGCCAGCAGCGGTAGTAGGGTCGATACGCAGTATTTT.

There are many counts of this clonotype. The chain joins TRBV7-2 to TRBJ1-3, with TRBD1 identical over 8 bases. This CDR3 has 15 residues. V shed 5 bases and J 0 bases; nucleotides not matched to a gene: 3. CDR1 SGHTA and CDR2 FQGNSA come from the germline V gene. Here the CDR3 DNA reads TGTGCCAGCAGCATAGGGACAGGCTCTGGAAACACCATATATTTT. It translates to CASSIGTGSGNTIYF. Drawing the rest from reference TRBV7-2 and TRBJ1-3, the complete variable domain is GAGVSQSPSNKVTEKGKDVELRCDPISGHTALYWYRQSLGQGLEFLIYFQGNSAPDKSGLPSDRFSAERTGGSVSTLTIQRTQQEDSAVYLCASSIGTGSGNTIYFGEGSWLTVV.

This clonotype was seen many times. V and J are TRBV10-2 and TRBJ2-6; tentatively, D is TRBD1 (6 bases). The germline V gene has CDR1 WSHSY and CDR2 SAAADI. V was shortened by 6 bases and J by 1 base, with 13 bases between the two germline ends. The CDR3 sequence is 16 residues long. The DNA of the CDR3 is TGCGCCAGCAGGCCAACAGGGCGATCTGGGGCCAACGTCCTGACTTTC. Its translation is CASRPTGRSGANVLTF.

This clonotype was observed many times. The rearrangement links TRBV20-1 to TRBJ2-7; no firm D call. The length of the CDR3 is 13 residues. Germline V gene lookup returns CDR1 DFQATT and CDR2 SNEGSKA (reference sequence). V dropped 5 bases and J dropped 2 bases, with 13 bases sitting between them. This CDR3 is CSAGLRSAYEQYF. The CDR3 DNA sequence: TGCAGTGCTGGGCTCCGCTCAGCCTACGAGCAGTACTTC.

This clonotype has a count of ten or more. This chain joins TRBV20-1 and TRBJ2-1; D gene unclear. This CDR3 has 13 amino acids. CDR1 is DFQATT, CDR2 SNEGSKA, per germline (reference sequence). V was cut by 0 bases and J by 5 bases, with 8 bases left in between. Here the CDR3 DNA reads TGCAGTGCTAGAGATCCGACGCACAATGAGCAGTTCTTC. Amino acids: CSARDPTHNEQFF.

This clonotype was counted at least ten times. The rearrangement joins TRBV14 to TRBJ1-2; D might be TRBD1 (6 bases). Looked up from germline, CDR1 is SGHDN and CDR2 is FVKESK. This CDR3 has 14 residues. V was cut by 3 bases and J by 1 base, with 9 bases left in between. CDR3 sequence (DNA): TGTGCCAGCAGCCAGCAACAGGGTAACTATGGCTACACCTTC. Protein product: CASSQQQGNYGYTF. The full variable domain, in which reference TRBV14 and TRBJ1-2 provide the parts outside the CDR3, is EAGVTQFPSHSVIEKGQTVTLRCDPISGHDNLYWYRRVMGKEIKFLLHFVKESKQDESGMPNNRFLAERTGGTYSTLKVQPAELEDSGVYFCASSQQQGNYGYTFGSGTRLTVV.

This clonotype was recorded a few times. This chain uses TRBV19 with TRBJ2-2; maybe TRBD1 (6 bases). CDR1 and CDR2 (germline): LNHDA, SQIVND (reference sequence). There are 15 residues in the CDR3. The V and J ends lost 4 bases and 4 bases respectively, with 13 bases between them. CDR3 nucleotides: TGTGCCAGTAGTACACCGGACAGAGTCACCGGGGAGCTGTTTTTT. Its protein product is CASSTPDRVTGELFF.

This clonotype was recorded many times. This chain uses TRBV7-9 with TRBJ1-2; D possibly corresponds to TRBD1 (5 bases). The CDR3 totals 13 residues. Trimming shortened V by 0 bases and J by 6 bases, and 8 bases separated the two germline ends. Germline CDR1 is SEHNR and CDR2 is FQNEAQ (reference sequence). For the CDR3, the DNA is TGTGCCAGCAGCTTAGCGGACATCAATGGCTACACCTTC. Protein product: CASSLADINGYTF.

Many counts were recorded for this clonotype. This sequence joins TRBV20-1 and TRBJ1-5; perhaps TRBD1 as D (5 bases). Trimming stripped 0 bases from V and 0 bases from J, with 9 bases between. This CDR3 spans 15 amino acids. In germline, CDR1 is DFQATT, CDR2 SNEGSKA (reference sequence). For the CDR3, the DNA is TGCAGTGCTAGAGATTACAGGAATAGCAATCAGCCCCAGCATTTT. This gives the protein CSARDYRNSNQPQHF.

The table lists this clonotype with many counts. The chain links TRBV29-1 to TRBJ1-2; D perhaps matches TRBD1 (6 bases). From germline, CDR1 is SQVTM and CDR2 ANQGSEA. CDR3 length: 13 amino acids. The ends were cut back, 7 bases at V and 6 bases at J, with 18 bases in the middle. DNA of the CDR3: TGCAGCGCCCCAGGGCAGGGGATCGATGGCTACACCTTC. Translation: CSAPGQGIDGYTF.

Many counts were recorded for this clonotype. V gene TRBV20-1 combines with J gene TRBJ2-3, with a tentative D call TRBD2 (5 bases). CDR1 is DFQATT and CDR2 is SNEGSKA in the germline V gene (reference sequence). The CDR3 extends over 14 amino acids. Trimming cost V 0 bases and J 2 bases, with 9 bases left between them. This chain's CDR3 is CSAREERHTDTQYF. The CDR3 DNA is TGCAGTGCTAGAGAAGAGCGGCACACAGATACGCAGTATTTT.

The rearrangement joins TRBV18 to TRBJ2-4; 8 nucleotides align to TRBD1. Germline-derived CDR1 and CDR2 are KGHSH and LQKENI. This CDR3 contains 18 residues. J gave up 0 bases and V 4 bases, and 11 bases lay outside the gene matches. The CDR3 reads CASSRGTGVPGAKNIQYF. CDR3 DNA sequence: TGTGCCAGCTCACGCGGGACAGGAGTGCCTGGAGCCAAAAACATTCAGTACTTC.

This clonotype showed up many times. The chain has TRBV27 and TRBJ1-2, with 11 bases aligning to TRBD1. The CDR3 length is 16 residues. The junction had 13 bases not matched to a gene; V was cut back by 6 bases and J by 7 bases. Germline V gene lookup returns CDR1 MNHEY and CDR2 SMNVEV (reference sequence). CDR3 loop: CASRGTGTGGLSGYTF. The CDR3 DNA reads TGTGCCAGCAGGGGAACCGGGACAGGGGGTTTGTCTGGCTACACCTTC.

This clonotype was detected ten times or more. The rearrangement uses TRBV5-1 and TRBJ2-1; D might be TRBD1 or TRBD2, each matching 6 bases. The germline V gene has CDR1 SGHRS and CDR2 YFSETQ. Trimming removed 4 bases at V and 2 bases at J, with 19 bases between. This CDR3 is 17 amino acids long. The CDR3 DNA reads TGCGCCAGCAGCCTATCGACAGGCGGCGGGACCTACAATGAGCAGTTCTTC. Its translation: CASSLSTGGGTYNEQFF.

The chain is built from TRBV20-1 and TRBJ2-2; D uncertain. This CDR3 has 14 amino acids. The V gene lost 6 bases and the J gene lost 7 bases, with 18 bases spanning the gap. Germline CDR1 reads DFQATT; CDR2 reads SNEGSKA (reference sequence). The chain's CDR3 is CSAWVGLGGGELFF. DNA for the CDR3: TGCAGTGCGTGGGTGGGCCTCGGTGGCGGGGAGCTGTTTTTT.

The table lists this clonotype with many counts. This chain joins TRBV10-3 and TRBJ2-2; 7 bases align to TRBD2. With V trimmed by 7 bases and J by 6 bases, 11 bases remained unmatched. CDR3 size: 15 residues. Germline lookup yields CDR1 ENHRY and CDR2 SYGVKD. This CDR3 reads CAITRGEGTAGELFF. The CDR3 DNA reads as TGTGCCATCACCCGCGGGGAGGGAACGGCCGGGGAGCTGTTTTTT.

This clonotype was detected ten times or more. The chain joins TRBV6-6 to TRBJ1-6; 7 nucleotides agree with TRBD1. Germline V gene lookup returns CDR1 MNHNY and CDR2 SVGAGI (reference sequence). After removal of 5 bases from V and 6 bases from J, the junction contained 7 bases not matched to a gene. The CDR3 covers 15 residues. The CDR3 reads CASSQTGNINSPLHF. For the CDR3, the DNA is TGTGCCAGCAGTCAGACAGGGAATATTAATTCACCCCTCCACTTT.

This rearrangement joins TRBV20-1 to TRBJ1-3, with no clear D. V was trimmed by 5 bases and J by 1 base, leaving 15 bases between them. This CDR3 region has 15 residues. Germline values: CDR1 DFQATT, CDR2 SNEGSKA (reference sequence). CDR3: CSADKTHTSGNTIYF. The CDR3 DNA reads TGCAGTGCTGATAAGACACATACATCTGGAAACACCATATATTTT.

Worth noting for this clonotype: A much larger clone lies a single base off, so this may be a read error. No DNA is shown, since the ends of the CDR3 on it are uncertain; the CDR3 is the one TCRdb lists. J is TRBJ2-1 and V is TRBV20-1. The length of the CDR3 is 11 amino acids, counting both ends. Germline loops: CDR1 DFQATT, CDR2 SNEGSKA (reference sequence). CDR3: CSSSGYNEQFF.

This clonotype has at least ten counts. CDR3 DNA: TGCAGTGCTAGAGTAGGGGGCGGTGGCAATCAGCCCCAGCATTTT. Translating gives CSARVGGGGNQPQHF. This chain joins TRBV20-1 and TRBJ1-5, with TRBD1 matching over 7 bases. The length of the CDR3 is 15 residues. The junction had 5 bases not matched to a gene; V was cut back by 1 base and J by 2 bases. The germline V gene encodes CDR1 DFQATT and CDR2 SNEGSKA (reference sequence).

This clonotype was counted many times. V and J are TRBV5-1 and TRBJ2-4; D call uncertain. V was cut by 4 bases and J by 0 bases, with 11 bases left in between. The CDR3 is made up of 15 amino acids. Germline V lookup: CDR1 SGHRS, CDR2 YFSETQ. CDR3 in amino acids: CASSPSTIAKNIQYF. The DNA of the CDR3 is TGCGCCAGCAGCCCGTCAACAATAGCCAAAAACATTCAGTACTTC.

Ten or more counts support this clonotype. The V call is TRBV11-2, the J call TRBJ2-6; no definite D call. Germline lookup yields CDR1 SGHAT and CDR2 FQNNGV. The CDR3 contains 19 residues. Trimming shortened V by 4 bases and J by 0 bases, and 19 bases separated the two germline ends. CDR3 loop: CASSSQLRKSGSGANVLTF. CDR3 coding DNA: TGTGCCAGCAGCTCCCAACTTAGGAAATCGGGCTCTGGGGCCAACGTCCTGACTTTC. Using reference TRBV11-2 and TRBJ2-6 for the parts outside the CDR3, the full variable domain is EAGVAQSPRYKIIEKRQSVAFWCNPISGHATLYWYQQILGQGPKLLIQFQNNGVVDDSQLPKDRFSAERLKGVDSTLKIQPAKLEDSAVYLCASSSQLRKSGSGANVLTFGAGSRLTVL.

This clonotype was recorded at least ten times. V is TRBV5-5 and J is TRBJ2-1; no reliable D call. Germline CDR1 reads SGHKS; CDR2 reads YYEKEE (reference sequence). This CDR3 spans 13 amino acids. V was shortened by 0 bases and J by 4 bases, with 5 bases between the two germline ends. CDR3 residues: CASSLVGYNEQFF. In DNA form, the CDR3 reads TGTGCCAGCAGCTTGGTGGGGTACAATGAGCAGTTCTTC. Using reference TRBV5-5 and TRBJ2-1 for the parts outside the CDR3, the full variable domain is DAGVTQSPTHLIKTRGQQVTLRCSPISGHKSVSWYQQVLGQGPQFIFQYYEKEERGRGNFPDRFSARQFPNYSSELNVNALLLGDSALYLCASSLVGYNEQFFGPGTRLTVL.

The sample holds one count of this clonotype. The limits of the CDR3 on the DNA are not certain, so only TCRdb's listed CDR3 is given. The CDR3 loop is CASSFYICSARRGFSDEAFF. The chain carries TRBV11-1 and TRBJ1-1; no check of the table's D call, TRBD1, against the DNA was made. Ends included, the CDR3 has 20 residues. Germline lookup yields CDR1 SGHAT and CDR2 FQDESV (reference sequence).

This clonotype was seen many times. The chain employs TRBV5-1 and TRBJ2-7, with TRBD1 matching 9 bases. Germline loops: CDR1 SGHRS, CDR2 YFSETQ. The CDR3 is made up of 18 amino acids. Trimming took 1 base from V and 6 from J; bases not matched to a gene: 17. CDR3 protein: CASSLFRTGDVTAFEQYF. CDR3 coding DNA: TGCGCCAGCAGCTTGTTCCGGACAGGGGACGTTACGGCGTTCGAGCAGTACTTC.

This clonotype was counted ten times or more. V usage is TRBV14 and J usage is TRBJ2-7, with 7 bases aligning to TRBD1. Germline CDR1 is SGHDN and CDR2 is FVKESK. The ends lost 0 bases at V and 6 bases at J; junction bases unmatched: 8. The CDR3 runs to 15 residues. The CDR3: CASSQDHVRGREQYF. The CDR3 nucleotides read TGTGCCAGCAGCCAAGATCATGTAAGGGGGCGCGAGCAGTACTTC.

In this sample, this clonotype turned up many times. The chain employs TRBV5-1 and TRBJ2-3, with 9 bases matching TRBD2. The V gene end was trimmed by 4 bases and the J gene end by 2 bases; junction bases not matched to a gene: 2. CDR1 is SGHRS and CDR2 is YFSETQ in the germline V gene. The CDR3 runs 14 residues. The CDR3 DNA follows: TGCGCCAGCAGCGCGGGGGGGCTCACAGATACGCAGTATTTT. It translates to CASSAGGLTDTQYF.